This TCR beta chain was documented in a study of blood T cell repertoires in COVID-19. Study-wide background: Some COVID-19 samples were acute and others convalescent; all came from the United States, Italy and Spain. Nucleic acid was either cDNA or gDNA, and it came from T cells, B-cell-depleted T cells, or PBMCs.

Data came from immunoSEQ multiplex PCR; TCRdb stores just in-frame clones and leaves some out. The sample shows 200,000 to 250,000 clones, 86% of them seen only once. Germline V gene sequence: CDR1 MNHNY, CDR2 SVGAGI (reference sequence). V lost 6 bases and J 9 bases, leaving 27 bases between the germline ends. The CDR3 totals 16 residues. This TCR was sampled from a woman in her forties or fifties with COVID-19, enrolled during active disease. The chain employs TRBV6-6 and TRBJ2-7; D possibly corresponds to TRBD1 (6 bases). Material: peripheral blood. The DNA for the CDR3 is TGTGCCAGCAGCCTCCAGGGGCGAGGAATGGTAATGGGGCAGTACTTC. This sequence encodes CASSLQGRGMVMGQYF.